The next 3 T cell receptor beta chains were all read from a single sample in a study of blood T cell repertoires in COVID-19. Data came from immunoSEQ multiplex PCR; TCRdb stores just in-frame clones and leaves some out. Among approximately 200,000 clones listed, approximately 86% were seen once. What was sequenced was peripheral blood. These receptors were obtained from a woman aged 25-40 years with active or convalescent COVID-19.

This chain connects TRBV7-6 to TRBJ2-5; D call uncertain. The germline V and J ends were trimmed by 2 bases and 1 base, with 11 bases remaining between them. CDR3 length: 15 residues. Germline V CDR1 and CDR2: SGHVS, FNYEAQ. CDR3 sequence (DNA): TGTGCCAGCAGCTTACTACAGAGAGCCCAAGAGACCCAGTACTTC. Translation: CASSLLQRAQETQYF.

Worth noting for this clone: Other DNA sequences from this sample encode an identical CDR3 as well. This chain's CDR3 is CSVRLAGSYEQYF. CDR3 nucleotides: TGCAGCGTTAGACTAGCGGGCTCCTACGAGCAGTACTTC. The chain recombines TRBV29-1 with TRBJ2-7, with 10 bases that match TRBD2. CDR3 length equals 13 residues. Germline assignment: CDR1 SQVTM and CDR2 ANQGSEA. V was clipped by 5 bases and J by 0 bases; unmatched bases: 1.

The chain combines TRBV14 with TRBJ1-1; D is uncertain. CDR3 size: 13 residues. Trimming removed 5 bases at V and 1 base at J, with 8 bases between. Germline assignment: CDR1 SGHDN and CDR2 FVKESK. CDR3 amino acids: CASSATSNTEAFF. The CDR3 DNA is TGTGCCAGCAGCGCAACATCGAACACTGAAGCTTTCTTT.